Each of the 14 T cell receptor beta chains below was sequenced from the same sample in a study of post-analysis software for immune sequencing data (dated by TCRdb to between 2014 and 2017). Points the paper makes about the study in general: Significantly higher frequencies in patients than in controls were found for a few TRBV segments, including TRBV5-6, TRBV5-1 and TRBV20-1.

These receptors are not linked to any known antigen. Receptors were amplified or captured by PCR. Data came from an Illumina HiSeq 2500. To reduce PCR and sequencing biases, unique molecular identifiers were built into the TCR beta cDNA libraries. TCRdb reprocessed the public reads (quality trimming at Q25 with fastp, clone calling with MiXCR) and kept in-frame beta chains. Here each entry gathers all rows of one CDR3 protein and keeps the most common genes and DNA. This sample has roughly 400,000 distinct CDR3 sequences in its table, and roughly 40% of those were observed once. Clones ranked in the top ten supply 6.5% to 8% of the sample. Sequenced input: blood. All receptors come from a girl aged 2 to 9 with multiple sclerosis.

Only a few counts were recorded for this clonotype. The chain uses TRBV24-1 and TRBJ2-5; a weak D match, TRBD2 (6 bases). TRBJ2-7 matches the DNA end more closely, so the J call is doubtful. Germline V gene lookup returns CDR1 KGHDR and CDR2 SFDVKD. The CDR3 is 15 residues long. The CDR3 is CATSDSSGSGYEQYF. In DNA, the CDR3 is TGTGCCACCAGTGATAGCTCCGGGAGTGGTTACGAGCAGTACTTC.

The V call is TRBV4-1, the J call TRBJ2-4; D unresolved. V was shortened by 0 bases and J by 0 bases, with 9 bases between the two germline ends. The CDR3 covers 16 residues. The V gene's germline CDR1 is MGHRA and CDR2 YSYEKL. The CDR3 region is CASSQEGSLAKNIQYF. In DNA form, the CDR3 reads TGCGCCAGCAGCCAAGAGGGAAGCCTAGCCAAAAACATTCAGTACTTC.

This clonotype was counted a few times. J is TRBJ1-5 and V is TRBV4-1; no definite D call. Trimming cost V 1 base and J 6 bases, with 10 bases left between them. CDR1 MGHRA and CDR2 YSYEKL come from the germline V gene. The length of the CDR3 is 14 residues. CDR3 amino acids: CASSQVRGFQPQHF. The CDR3 nucleotides are TGCGCCAGCAGCCAAGTACGAGGGTTTCAGCCCCAGCATTTT.

In its sample, this clonotype was seen once. The genes are TRBV7-9 and TRBJ2-5; D is ambiguous. The CDR3 is 14 amino acids. Trimming took off 5 bases at V and 1 base at J, with 11 bases between the two ends. Germline CDR1 reads SEHNR; CDR2 reads FQNEAQ (reference sequence). The CDR3: CASSPFDTQETQYF. DNA of the CDR3: TGTGCCAGCAGCCCATTCGACACCCAAGAGACCCAGTACTTC.

This chain links TRBV15 with TRBJ2-3; the D is unclear. Germline V gives CDR1 LNHNV, CDR2 YYDKDF (reference sequence). This CDR3 has 14 residues. The germline V and J ends were trimmed by 0 bases and 5 bases, with 9 bases remaining between them. DNA for the CDR3: TGTGCCACCAGCAGAGATAAGGGCGGAGATACGCAGTATTTT. It yields the protein CATSRDKGGDTQYF.

The V call is TRBV27, the J call TRBJ2-4, with 12 bases fitting TRBD2. Trimming at V came to 3 bases and at J to 3 bases, leaving 6 bases not matched to a gene. The CDR3 length is 17 residues. Germline loops: CDR1 MNHEY, CDR2 SMNVEV (reference sequence). CDR3 nucleotides: TGTGCCAGCAGTTTCATCCTAGCGGGAGGGGTCAAAAACATTCAGTACTTC. It yields the protein CASSFILAGGVKNIQYF.

This chain joins TRBV18 and TRBJ1-2; D may be TRBD1 (6 bases). This CDR3 contains 14 residues. V lost 6 bases and J 10 bases, leaving 21 bases between the germline ends. Germline V gene data show CDR1 as KGHSH and CDR2 as LQKENI. For the CDR3, the DNA is TGTGCCAGCTCCCAGAGCCGGGACAATGTCGTCTACACCTTC. It encodes CASSQSRDNVVYTF.

The V call is TRBV7-6, the J call TRBJ2-3; D unclear. Trimming left V 5 bases short and J 0 bases short, with 18 bases between. The CDR3 loop spans 17 amino acids. Germline loops: CDR1 SGHVS, CDR2 FNYEAQ. The CDR3, as DNA: TGTGCCAGCAGCCCCTGCTTCGGAGCACCTAGCACAGATACGCAGTATTTT. Its translation: CASSPCFGAPSTDTQYF.

The chain links TRBV3-1 to TRBJ1-4; D gene uncertain. Germline CDR1 reads LGHDT; CDR2 reads YNNKEL (reference sequence). Trimming left V 0 bases short and J 7 bases short, with 6 bases between. This CDR3 region has 13 residues. Here the CDR3 reads CASSQDGAEKLFF. The CDR3 DNA reads as TGTGCCAGCAGCCAAGATGGTGCTGAAAAACTGTTTTTT.

The rearrangement joins TRBV5-1 to TRBJ2-1; D gene uncertain. With 4 bases removed from V and 7 bases from J, the gap between germline ends came to 21 bases. The CDR3 is 16 amino acids. CDR1 SGHRS and CDR2 YFSETQ come from the germline V gene. CDR3 loop: CASSADWIGFTNEQFF. DNA of the CDR3: TGCGCCAGCAGCGCCGACTGGATAGGTTTTACAAATGAGCAGTTCTTC.

The chain employs TRBV14 and TRBJ1-6; D is ambiguous. Deletions cut 0 bases from V and 9 bases from J, with 9 bases between. The CDR3 spans 14 residues. Germline CDR1 SGHDN, CDR2 FVKESK. The CDR3 sequence is CASSQESLFSPLHF. The CDR3 region has the DNA TGTGCCAGCAGCCAAGAAAGCCTTTTTTCACCCCTCCACTTT.

The chain links TRBV7-2 to TRBJ2-4; no clear D. The J call may be mistaken, given a closer DNA end match to TRBJ2-7. The CDR3 consists of 13 residues. CDR1 is SGHTA, CDR2 FQGNSA, per germline. This chain's CDR3 is CASSVYSRYEQYF. Written as DNA, the CDR3 is TGTGCCAGCAGCGTTTATAGCCGCTACGAGCAGTACTTC.

The chain joins TRBV20-1 to TRBJ1-1; D remains unclear. The CDR3 covers 11 residues. Germline CDR1 DFQATT, CDR2 SNEGSKA (reference sequence). Trimming removed 4 bases from V and 9 bases from J, with 12 bases in between. Here the CDR3 DNA reads TGCAGTGCTATTAACCAGGCTAAAGCTTTCTTT. This sequence encodes CSAINQAKAFF.

This clonotype was picked up a small number of times. The chain carries TRBV4-3 and TRBJ2-5, with TRBD2 identical over 7 bases. Germline assignment: CDR1 LGHNA and CDR2 YSLEER. This CDR3 comprises 16 residues. V lost 5 bases, J lost 2 bases, and 11 bases stayed unmatched. The CDR3 loop is CASSGPGLQPQETQYF. The CDR3 DNA sequence: TGCGCCAGCAGCGGACCGGGACTACAACCTCAAGAGACCCAGTACTTC.